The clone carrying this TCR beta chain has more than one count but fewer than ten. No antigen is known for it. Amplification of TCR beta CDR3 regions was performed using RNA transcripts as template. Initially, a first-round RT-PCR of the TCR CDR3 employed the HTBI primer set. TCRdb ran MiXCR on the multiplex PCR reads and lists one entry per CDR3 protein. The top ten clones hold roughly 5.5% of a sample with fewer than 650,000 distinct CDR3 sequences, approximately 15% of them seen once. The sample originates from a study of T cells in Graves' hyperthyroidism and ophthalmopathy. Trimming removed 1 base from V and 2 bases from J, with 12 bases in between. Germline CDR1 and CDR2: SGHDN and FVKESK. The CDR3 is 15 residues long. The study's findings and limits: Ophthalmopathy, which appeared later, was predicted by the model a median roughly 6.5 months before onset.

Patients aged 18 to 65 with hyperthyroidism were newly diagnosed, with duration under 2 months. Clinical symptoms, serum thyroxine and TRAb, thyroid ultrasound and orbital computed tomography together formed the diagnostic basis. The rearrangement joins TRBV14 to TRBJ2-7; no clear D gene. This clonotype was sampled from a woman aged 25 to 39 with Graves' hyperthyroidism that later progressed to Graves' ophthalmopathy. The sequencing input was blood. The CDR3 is CASSQGLGSTYEQYF. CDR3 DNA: TGTGCCAGCAGCCAAGGATTAGGGTCGACCTACGAGCAGTACTTC.